This T cell receptor (beta chain) is from a study of control samples from healthy donors and cancer patients. V was trimmed by 8 bases and J by 1 base, leaving 12 bases between them. The CDR3 runs 14 residues. The V gene's germline CDR1 is ENHRY and CDR2 SYGVKD. Some clones are missing from TCRdb's copy, which holds only in-frame ones; the method was immunoSEQ multiplex PCR. The data contain 150,000 to 200,000 clones, around 92% of them singletons. The rearrangement links TRBV10-3 to TRBJ1-5, with D possibly TRBD1 on 5 matching bases. The receptor comes from a woman aged 25-40 years in good health. Sequenced sample: blood. The CDR3 spells CAIASGGSNQPQHF. The CDR3 DNA is TGTGCCATCGCGTCCGGGGGGAGCAATCAGCCCCAGCATTTT.